This T cell receptor (beta chain) stems from a study of blood T cell repertoires in COVID-19. For the study at large: There were acute and convalescent COVID-19 samples, and they came from the United States, Italy and Spain.

Produced via immunoSEQ multiplex PCR; TCRdb's table is partial and in-frame only. The sample comprises roughly 87,000 clones, less than 85% of which are singletons, and 15% to 20% rests with the top ten. V was clipped by 4 bases and J by 7 bases, with 11 bases between them. The V gene's germline CDR1 is SGHRS and CDR2 YFSETQ. The CDR3 has 12 residues. Sample: peripheral blood. The clonotype originates from a woman in her fifties or sixties with acute or convalescent COVID-19. The chain links TRBV5-1 to TRBJ1-2; perhaps TRBD1 as D (5 bases). The CDR3 DNA reads TGCGCCAGCAGCGGGGAGGGGTCTGGCTACACCTTC. It codes for CASSGEGSGYTF. The entire variable domain, with the rest obtained from reference TRBV5-1 and TRBJ1-2, is as follows: KAGVTQTPRYLIKTRGQQVTLSCSPISGHRSVSWYQQTPGQGLQFLFEYFSETQRNKGNFPGRFSGRQFSNSRSEMNVSTLELGDSALYLCASSGEGSGYTFGSGTRLTVV.